These 3 T cell receptor beta chains came from one sample sequenced in a study of blood T cell repertoires in COVID-19. The method was immunoSEQ multiplex PCR; TCRdb's version includes in-frame clones alone and lacks a portion of them. The sample consists of a few hundred thousand clones, about 88% of them appearing once. Sequencing was performed on PBMCs or T cells enriched from blood (not recorded which). The receptor source for this set is a woman in her twenties or thirties who had been exposed to COVID-19.

The chain has TRBV19 and TRBJ2-7; TRBD1 aligns across 7 bases. V was pared by 3 bases and J by 4 bases, with 9 bases of the junction left unmatched. Germline CDR1 reads LNHDA; CDR2 reads SQIVND (reference sequence). The length of the CDR3 is 15 residues. CDR3 amino acids: CASSMGRQGRYEQYF. The CDR3 DNA follows: TGTGCCAGTAGTATGGGACGACAGGGTAGATACGAGCAGTACTTC.

V is TRBV19 and J is TRBJ2-3, with 11 positions matching TRBD2. J gave up 3 bases and V 8 bases, and 19 bases lay outside the gene matches. This CDR3 has 19 amino acids. Germline V gene sequence: CDR1 LNHDA, CDR2 SQIVND (reference sequence). CDR3 residues: CASSTPGLAALLGTDTQYF. As DNA, the CDR3 is TGTGCCAGTTCGACCCCGGGACTAGCGGCCCTACTTGGGACAGATACGCAGTATTTT.

The rearrangement links TRBV10-1 to TRBJ1-3; D gene unclear. The CDR3 extends over 11 amino acids. The V end lost 6 bases, the J end lost 4 bases, and 4 bases lay between the germline ends. Per germline, CDR1 WNHNN and CDR2 SYGVQD (reference sequence). In DNA, the CDR3 is TGCGCCAGCAGCCCAGGAAACACCATATATTTT. Protein sequence: CASSPGNTIYF.